This TCR beta chain was captured by sequencing in a study of response to subunit inactivated influenza vaccine. TCRdb itself ran the RT-PCR reads through MiXCR, one entry per CDR3 protein. Of approximately 170,000 distinct CDR3 sequences listed, 9.5% to 15% are singletons. Germline assignment: CDR1 SEHNR and CDR2 FQNEAQ (reference sequence). Trimming removed 7 bases from V and 0 bases from J, with 9 bases in between. The CDR3 extends over 13 amino acids. This clonotype has a count of ten or more. The same data also went into a second study, on T cells expressing NK-cell markers. That work states: The authors generated TCR beta cDNA through 5'RACE template switching with UMIs.

The chain has TRBV7-9 and TRBJ1-1; no clear D. The sample was CD8+ T cells sorted from PBMCs, taken 12 days after vaccination. This clonotype was sampled from a man aged 50 to 59 who received an inactivated influenza vaccine. CDR3 region: CASTNLMNTEAFF. The CDR3 nucleotides are TGTGCCAGCACGAACCTCATGAACACTGAAGCTTTCTTT. Full variable domain (missing parts from reference TRBV7-9 and TRBJ1-1): DTGVSQNPRHKITKRGQNVTFRCDPISEHNRLYWYRQTLGQGPEFLTYFQNEAQLEKSRLLSDRFSAERPKGSFSTLEIQRTEQGDSAMYLCASTNLMNTEAFFGQGTRLTVV.